A selection of T cell receptor beta chains follows, all from one sample in a study of T-cell memory formation after mild COVID-19. TCRdb re-called the 5' RACE reads with MiXCR, one entry per CDR3 protein. The sample carries 470,000 or so distinct CDR3 sequences, roughly 20% recorded once. The sample taken for sequencing was PBMCs or a T cell subset sorted from them (not recorded which). These TCRs come from an adult woman who had mild COVID-19 (a few samples of this study predate the infection). Cell type and time point are not known. Both conserved end residues are part of each CDR3. Each record gives: D gene, clone size, V gene, J gene, CDR3 protein, CDR3 DNA. The D gene is left open where the match is weak. Where a row states a size, it is once, few, many or the class of an expanded clone; other rows omit it.

D: TRBD1
size: -
V: TRBV3-1
J: TRBJ2-5
CDR3: CASRAGQGLQETQYF
DNA: TGTGCCAGCAGGGCGGGACAGGGCCTTCAAGAGACCCAGTACTTC

D: -
size: -
V: TRBV5-1
J: TRBJ2-5
CDR3: CASSSGTALETQYF
DNA: TGCGCCAGCAGCTCCGGGACGGCCTTAGAGACCCAGTACTTC

D: -
size: -
V: TRBV25-1
J: TRBJ2-7
CDR3: CASSARHEQYF
DNA: TGTGCCAGCAGTGCAAGACACGAGCAGTACTTC

D: -
size: -
V: TRBV12-3/TRBV12-4
J: TRBJ1-1
CDR3: CASSRSAMNTEAFF
DNA: TGTGCCAGCAGTCGTTCCGCCATGAACACTGAAGCTTTCTTT

D: TRBD2
size: few
V: TRBV12-5
J: TRBJ2-7
CDR3: CASGLVLGLAESSYEQYF
DNA: TGTGCTAGTGGTTTGGTATTGGGACTAGCGGAGAGCTCCTACGAGCAGTACTTC

D: -
size: -
V: TRBV12-3/TRBV12-4
J: TRBJ1-6
CDR3: CASSRPGKSSSPLHF
DNA: TGTGCCAGCAGCCGACCAGGGAAATCGAGTTCACCCCTCCACTTT

D: -
size: many
V: TRBV7-3
J: TRBJ2-1
CDR3: CASSLNLPGPKPYNEQFF
DNA: TGTGCCAGCAGCCTAAACCTCCCAGGGCCCAAACCCTACAATGAGCAGTTCTTC

D: -
size: once
V: TRBV11-2
J: TRBJ1-1
CDR3: CASSLQGRFGEAFF
DNA: TGTGCCAGCAGCTTGCAGGGTAGATTTGGTGAAGCTTTCTTT

D: -
size: -
V: TRBV20-1
J: TRBJ1-1
CDR3: CSAGRGNTEAFF
DNA: TGCAGTGCTGGCAGGGGGAACACTGAAGCTTTCTTT

D: -
size: -
V: TRBV29-1
J: TRBJ1-1
CDR3: CSVNGQLLEAFF
DNA: TGCAGCGTAAACGGACAGCTGCTTGAAGCTTTCTTT

D: -
size: -
V: TRBV12-5
J: TRBJ2-7
CDR3: CASGLVTTRDGRQEQYF
DNA: TGTGCTAGTGGTTTGGTAACCACCCGGGACGGCCGGCAGGAGCAGTACTTC

D: -
size: -
V: TRBV9
J: TRBJ2-4
CDR3: CASSARGEENIQYF
DNA: TGTGCCAGCAGCGCCCGGGGAGAGGAAAACATTCAGTACTTC

D: -
size: -
V: TRBV11-3
J: TRBJ1-2
CDR3: CASSSDTLHGYTF
DNA: TGTGCCAGCAGCTCGGACACGCTTCATGGCTACACCTTC

D: -
size: -
V: TRBV4-2
J: TRBJ2-1
CDR3: CASSQKANEQFF
DNA: TGTGCCAGCAGCCAAAAAGCCAATGAGCAGTTCTTC

D: TRBD1
size: many
V: TRBV19
J: TRBJ2-5
CDR3: CASSSRTGQETQYF
DNA: TGTGCCAGTAGTTCGAGGACAGGACAAGAGACCCAGTACTTC

D: TRBD1
size: -
V: TRBV7-3
J: TRBJ1-5
CDR3: CASSPGQGHSNQPQHF
DNA: TGTGCCAGCAGCCCTGGACAGGGCCATAGCAATCAGCCCCAGCATTTT

D: TRBD1
size: few
V: TRBV19
J: TRBJ2-2
CDR3: CASARDRGLVDTGELFF
DNA: TGTGCCAGTGCCAGGGACAGGGGCTTGGTGGACACCGGGGAGCTGTTTTTT

D: TRBD1
size: -
V: TRBV20-1
J: TRBJ1-1
CDR3: CSARGDRGNTEAFF
DNA: TGCAGTGCTAGAGGGGACAGGGGTAACACTGAAGCTTTCTTT

D: TRBD1
size: -
V: TRBV5-6
J: TRBJ2-4
CDR3: CASSWAGTGGHIQYF
DNA: TGTGCCAGCAGCTGGGCCGGGACAGGGGGGCACATTCAGTACTTC

D: -
size: few
V: TRBV7-8
J: TRBJ1-3
CDR3: CASSSIGRHSGNTIYF
DNA: TGTGCCAGCAGCTCGATAGGACGGCACTCTGGAAACACCATATATTTT

D: -
size: few
V: TRBV18
J: TRBJ2-2
CDR3: CASSLIPGRNTGELFF
DNA: TGTGCCAGCTCACTTATTCCGGGACGAAACACCGGGGAGCTGTTTTTT

D: TRBD2
size: -
V: TRBV6-2/TRBV6-3
J: TRBJ2-4
CDR3: CASTLGLGKNIQYF
DNA: TGTGCCAGCACCTTGGGACTAGGCAAAAACATTCAGTACTTC

D: -
size: -
V: TRBV28
J: TRBJ1-5
CDR3: CATHDKYSNQPQHF
DNA: TGTGCCACCCACGACAAATATAGCAATCAGCCCCAGCATTTT

D: -
size: -
V: TRBV3-1
J: TRBJ2-5
CDR3: CASSQERTEDETQYF
DNA: TGTGCCAGCAGCCAAGAACGCACCGAGGATGAGACCCAGTACTTC

D: -
size: few
V: TRBV13
J: TRBJ2-3
CDR3: CASRIFHASDTQYF
DNA: TGTGCCAGCAGAATATTCCACGCTTCAGATACGCAGTATTTT

D: TRBD1
size: once
V: TRBV19
J: TRBJ2-7
CDR3: CASSTISDRDEQYF
DNA: TGTGCCAGTAGTACAATATCTGACAGGGACGAGCAGTACTTC

D: -
size: few
V: TRBV29-1
J: TRBJ1-4
CDR3: CSAGWGNPNEKLFF
DNA: TGCAGCGCCGGATGGGGGAACCCTAATGAAAAACTGTTTTTT

D: TRBD1
size: -
V: TRBV20-1
J: TRBJ2-3
CDR3: CSAPSLPGQGSDTQYF
DNA: TGCAGTGCTCCAAGCTTACCGGGACAGGGATCAGATACGCAGTATTTT

D: -
size: few
V: TRBV20-1
J: TRBJ2-7
CDR3: CSLRVQGLYEQYF
DNA: TGCAGCCTTAGGGTGCAGGGTCTCTACGAGCAGTACTTC

D: -
size: few
V: TRBV20-1
J: TRBJ2-6
CDR3: CSARGGSGANVLTF
DNA: TGCAGTGCCAGAGGGGGATCTGGGGCCAACGTCCTGACTTTC

D: -
size: few
V: TRBV10-3
J: TRBJ2-1
CDR3: CAISEGTPPYNEQFF
DNA: TGTGCCATCAGTGAGGGGACCCCCCCCTACAATGAGCAGTTCTTC

D: -
size: few
V: TRBV9
J: TRBJ2-3
CDR3: CASSVVPGDTQYF
DNA: TGTGCCAGCAGCGTAGTCCCCGGAGATACGCAGTATTTT

D: TRBD1
size: -
V: TRBV5-1
J: TRBJ2-5
CDR3: CATSYGTGTQTTQYF
DNA: TGCGCCACCTCCTACGGGACAGGGACCCAAACGACCCAGTACTTC

D: -
size: few
V: TRBV24-1
J: TRBJ2-3
CDR3: CATKDSGKRTDTQYF
DNA: TGTGCCACCAAAGATTCGGGTAAGAGGACAGATACGCAGTATTTT

D: -
size: -
V: TRBV9
J: TRBJ2-7
CDR3: CASSGGSSYEQYF
DNA: TGTGCCAGCAGCGGAGGGAGTTCCTACGAGCAGTACTTC

D: -
size: -
V: TRBV15
J: TRBJ1-2
CDR3: CATSRDRKGGGYTF
DNA: TGTGCCACCAGCAGAGATCGCAAAGGCGGAGGCTACACCTTC

D: TRBD2
size: -
V: TRBV27
J: TRBJ2-1
CDR3: CASSSGLSYNEQFF
DNA: TGTGCCAGCAGCTCGGGACTATCCTACAATGAGCAGTTCTTC

D: TRBD1
size: -
V: TRBV9
J: TRBJ1-2
CDR3: CASSARQGGGGYTF
DNA: TGTGCCAGCAGCGCCAGACAGGGTGGGGGTGGCTACACCTTC

D: TRBD1
size: -
V: TRBV20-1
J: TRBJ1-1
CDR3: CSAPGGGHLNTEAFF
DNA: TGCAGTGCCCCAGGGGGGGGTCATTTGAACACTGAAGCTTTCTTT

D: -
size: -
V: TRBV2
J: TRBJ1-3
CDR3: CASSEGDFYSGNTIYF
DNA: TGTGCCAGCAGTGAAGGGGACTTTTACTCTGGAAACACCATATATTTT

D: -
size: many
V: TRBV12-3/TRBV12-4
J: TRBJ1-1
CDR3: CASSLRGGNTEAFF
DNA: TGTGCCAGCAGTTTACGGGGCGGCAACACTGAAGCTTTCTTT